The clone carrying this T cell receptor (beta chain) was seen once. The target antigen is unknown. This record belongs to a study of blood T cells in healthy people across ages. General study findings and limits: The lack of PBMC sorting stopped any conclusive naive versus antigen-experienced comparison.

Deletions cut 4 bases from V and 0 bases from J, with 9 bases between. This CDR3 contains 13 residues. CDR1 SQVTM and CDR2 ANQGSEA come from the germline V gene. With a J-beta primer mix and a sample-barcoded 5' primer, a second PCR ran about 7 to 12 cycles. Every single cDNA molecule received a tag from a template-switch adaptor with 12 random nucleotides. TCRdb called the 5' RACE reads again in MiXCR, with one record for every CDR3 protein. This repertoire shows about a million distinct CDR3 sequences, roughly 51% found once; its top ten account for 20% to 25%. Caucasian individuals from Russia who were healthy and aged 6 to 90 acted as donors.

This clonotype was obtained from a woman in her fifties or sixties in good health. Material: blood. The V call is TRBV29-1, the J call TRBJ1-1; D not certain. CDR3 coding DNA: TGCAGCGTTGCGAACAGACTGAACACTGAAGCTTTCTTT. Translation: CSVANRLNTEAFF.